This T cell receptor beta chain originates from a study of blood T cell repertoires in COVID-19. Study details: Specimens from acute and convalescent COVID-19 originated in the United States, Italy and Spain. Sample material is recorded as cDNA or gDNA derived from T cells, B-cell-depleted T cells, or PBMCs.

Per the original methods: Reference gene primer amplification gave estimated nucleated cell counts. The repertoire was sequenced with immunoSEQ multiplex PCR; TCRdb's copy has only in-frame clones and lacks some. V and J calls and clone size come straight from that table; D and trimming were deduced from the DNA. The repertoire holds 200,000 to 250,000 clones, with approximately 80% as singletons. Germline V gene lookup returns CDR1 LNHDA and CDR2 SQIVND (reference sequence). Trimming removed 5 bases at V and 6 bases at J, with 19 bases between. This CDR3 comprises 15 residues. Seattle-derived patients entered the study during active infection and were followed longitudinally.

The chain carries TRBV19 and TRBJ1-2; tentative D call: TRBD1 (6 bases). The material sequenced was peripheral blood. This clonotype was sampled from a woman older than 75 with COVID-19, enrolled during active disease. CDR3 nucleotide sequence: TGTGCCAGTAGTCCTTGGACAGACAGCCCCCATGGCTACACCTTC. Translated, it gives CASSPWTDSPHGYTF. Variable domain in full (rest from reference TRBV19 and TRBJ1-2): DGGITQSPKYLFRKEGQNVTLSCEQNLNHDAMYWYRQDPGQGLRLIYYSQIVNDFQKGDIAEGYSVSREKKESFPLTVTSAQKNPTAFYLCASSPWTDSPHGYTFGSGTRLTVV.